Listed below are T cell receptor beta chains from one sample, sequenced in a study of technical replicates of blood from a few donors. Clones were sequenced by immunoSEQ multiplex PCR, and TCRdb holds only the in-frame ones, with some missing. The sample includes some 87,000 clones, roughly 97% of them seen just once. Input material: T cells isolated from PBMCs. All receptors come from a human donor in good health. CDR3s include the opening cysteine and the closing phenylalanine or tryptophan. Each record gives: J gene, D gene, clone size, V gene, CDR3 length, CDR3 DNA, CDR3 protein. D genes are given only for firm matches. Not all rows give a size; the values are once, few, many and, for expanded clones, a class.

TRBJ1-2,TRBD1,NA,TRBV27,15,TGTGCCAGCAGTAACCCCGGGACAGGGCACTATGGCTACACCTTC,CASSNPGTGHYGYTF
TRBJ1-5,NA,NA,TRBV6-1,14,TGTGCCAGCAGTGAAACTGCGGACGGGAGGGCCCAGCATTTT,CASSETADGRAQHF
TRBJ2-2,NA,NA,TRBV7-6,14,TGTGCCAAGACGCCGTACCTAGGAACCGGGGAGCTGTTTTTT,CAKTPYLGTGELFF
TRBJ2-3,NA,NA,TRBV10-2,14,TGCGCCAGCGGGGCACAGAGGAACACAGATACGCAGTATTTT,CASGAQRNTDTQYF
TRBJ1-1,NA,NA,TRBV25-1,13,TGTGCCAGCAGTGATCTGGGGGCCGGTGAAGCTTTCTTT,CASSDLGAGEAFF
TRBJ1-2,NA,NA,TRBV2,12,TGTGCCAGCAGGCAGGGAGGGAATGGCTACACCTTC,CASRQGGNGYTF
TRBJ1-1,TRBD1,NA,TRBV29-1,12,TGCAGCGTTAGCCGACAGGGGGCTGAGGCTTTCTTT,CSVSRQGAEAFF
TRBJ1-1,TRBD1,NA,TRBV11-3,14,TGTGCCAGCAGTACGTCAGGGGGTAACACTGAAGCTTTCTTT,CASSTSGGNTEAFF
TRBJ2-3,TRBD2,NA,TRBV6-5,15,TGTGCCAGCAGCCTTGGACTAGCTCGCACAGATACGCAGTATTTT,CASSLGLARTDTQYF
TRBJ2-7,TRBD2,once,TRBV4-1,16,TGCGCCAGCAGCCAAGAAATAGCGGGGGGTGGTTACGAGCAGTACTTC,CASSQEIAGGGYEQYF
TRBJ1-2,NA,NA,TRBV19,14,TGTGCCAGTAGTATGTCAGGGGTAATGTATGGCTACACCTTC,CASSMSGVMYGYTF
TRBJ1-2,NA,NA,TRBV11-2,13,TGTGCCAGCAGCTTAGTATCCGGGAACGGCTACACCTTC,CASSLVSGNGYTF
TRBJ2-5,NA,NA,TRBV23-1,14,TGCGCCAGCAGTCATTTGGTGGGCGTAAAGACCCAGTACTTC,CASSHLVGVKTQYF
TRBJ1-1,NA,NA,TRBV2,15,TGTGCCAGCAGTATACAGGGATCTCTGAACACTGAAGCTTTCTTT,CASSIQGSLNTEAFF
TRBJ2-5,NA,NA,TRBV4-1,16,TGCGCCAGCAGCCCGAGTCTAGCGAGGAGTTTGGAGACCCAGTACTTC,CASSPSLARSLETQYF
TRBJ2-1,TRBD2,NA,TRBV2,13,TGTGCCACCCGACTAGCTTCCTACAATGAGCAGTTCTTC,CATRLASYNEQFF
TRBJ1-6,NA,once,TRBV5-6,12,TGTGCCAGCAGCTTGATGAGTTCACCCCTCCACTTT,CASSLMSSPLHF
TRBJ1-1,TRBD1,NA,TRBV27,13,TGTGCCAGCTCCCGGCAGGGGGTTGCTGAAGCTTTCTTT,CASSRQGVAEAFF
TRBJ2-3,TRBD2,NA,TRBV9,17,TGTGCCAGCAGCGTATCCCACTCGGCGGGGGGGGCGGATACGCAGTATTTT,CASSVSHSAGGADTQYF
TRBJ2-7,TRBD2,once,TRBV28,15,TGTGCCAGCAGTTCCGGGACTAGCGGGGCCTACGAGCAGTACTTC,CASSSGTSGAYEQYF
TRBJ1-2,NA,once,TRBV29-1,16,TGCAGCGTCTTAACGTTGGACGGGGGAGGCAACTATGGCTACACCTTC,CSVLTLDGGGNYGYTF
TRBJ2-1,TRBD1,NA,TRBV28,12,TGTGCCAGCAGTTTGACAGGGGGTGAGCAGTTCTTC,CASSLTGGEQFF
TRBJ1-2,NA,NA,TRBV5-6,15,TGTGCCAGCAGCTTTTCGGGGACATTGAGCTATGGCTACACCTTC,CASSFSGTLSYGYTF
TRBJ2-3,TRBD2,NA,TRBV9,15,TGTGCCAGCAGCGGCAGGACTAGCGGGAGCCATACGCAGTATTTT,CASSGRTSGSHTQYF
TRBJ1-5,NA,NA,TRBV10-2,14,TGCGCCACCCACCCAGGGATTTCCAATCAGCCCCAGCATTTT,CATHPGISNQPQHF
TRBJ1-2,TRBD1,NA,TRBV10-2,15,TGCGCCAGCAGTCTTCGGCAGGGGGCTAACTATGGCTACACCTTC,CASSLRQGANYGYTF
TRBJ2-7,TRBD2,NA,TRBV29-1,16,TGCAGCGTTGAAGACGCTAGCGGGAGCCGCTCCTTCGAGCAGTACTTC,CSVEDASGSRSFEQYF
TRBJ1-5,TRBD1,NA,TRBV29-1,16,TGCAGCGTTCATATTATGGGGACAGGGGAGAATCAGCCCCAGCATTTT,CSVHIMGTGENQPQHF
TRBJ2-2,TRBD2,NA,TRBV14,15,TGTGCCAGCAGCCACCGCGGGAGCGACACCGGGGAGCTGTTTTTT,CASSHRGSDTGELFF
TRBJ1-3,TRBD1,NA,TRBV27,16,TGTGCCAGCAGTTACAGGGGCACCTTCTCTGGAAACACCATATATTTT,CASSYRGTFSGNTIYF
TRBJ1-5,NA,once,TRBV7-6,14,TGTGCCAGCAGCTGGGGGGGGGTTCATCAGCCCCAGCATTTT,CASSWGGVHQPQHF
TRBJ1-5,NA,NA,TRBV6-4,13,TGTGCCAGCAGTGAACAGCCAAATCAGCCCCAGCATTTT,CASSEQPNQPQHF
TRBJ2-7,NA,NA,TRBV5-1,14,TGCGCCAGCAGCTTGGTGGGCAGGGTTTACGAGCAGTACTTC,CASSLVGRVYEQYF
TRBJ2-1,TRBD2,NA,TRBV7-2,15,TGTGCCAGCAGCTTCGGGTTCACTAGCGGGAATGAGCAGTTCTTC,CASSFGFTSGNEQFF
TRBJ1-5,NA,once,TRBV6-1,15,TGTGCCAGCAGTGACCAACTAGGTAGTGGTCAGCCCCAGCATTTT,CASSDQLGSGQPQHF
TRBJ2-1,TRBD2,NA,TRBV2,15,TGTGCCAGCAGTGACGGACTAGCGGGAGCCCGTGAGCAGTTCTTC,CASSDGLAGAREQFF
TRBJ2-2,NA,NA,TRBV5-1,13,TGCGCCAGCAGACAGGGGAACACCGGGGAGCTGTTTTTT,CASRQGNTGELFF
TRBJ2-5,TRBD2,NA,TRBV5-1,16,TGCGCCAGCAGCTCCGTGACTAGCCAAAAGGGAGAGACCCAGTACTTC,CASSSVTSQKGETQYF
TRBJ2-3,NA,NA,TRBV27,13,TGTGCCAGCAGTTTTCTGGTTGCGGATACGCAGTATTTT,CASSFLVADTQYF
TRBJ1-2,TRBD1,NA,TRBV6-4,15,TGTGCCAGCAGTGACCGGGACAGGGGGAACTATGGCTACACCTTC,CASSDRDRGNYGYTF
TRBJ2-7,NA,NA,TRBV28,13,TGTGCCAGCAGTTCACCCCGGACGGGGGAGCAGTACTTC,CASSSPRTGEQYF
TRBJ1-4,NA,NA,TRBV21-1,17,TGTGCCAGCAGCACAGAACAGGGGGCGCAAGTTTCTGAAAAACTGTTTTTT,CASSTEQGAQVSEKLFF
TRBJ1-5,NA,NA,TRBV27,13,TGTGCCAGCAGTCAGGATAGCAATCAGCCCCAGCATTTT,CASSQDSNQPQHF
TRBJ2-3,NA,NA,TRBV11-1,15,TGTGCCAGCAGCTTATGGCCCGCTCGCACAGATACGCAGTATTTT,CASSLWPARTDTQYF
TRBJ2-7,NA,NA,TRBV6-5,12,TGTGCCAGCAGTTCCAGACTAGGCGAGCAGTACTTC,CASSSRLGEQYF
TRBJ2-3,NA,NA,TRBV5-1,12,TGCGCCAGCAGCTTGGCGGTAGATACGCAGTATTTT,CASSLAVDTQYF
TRBJ2-1,NA,NA,TRBV18,15,TGTGCCAGCTCACCACCGCCAGGATGGTCTTGGGAGCAGTTCTTC,CASSPPPGWSWEQFF